These 18 T cell receptor beta chains originate from one sample sequenced in a study of post-analysis software for immune sequencing data. Incorporated into the TCR beta cDNA libraries were unique molecular identifiers, which served to reduce PCR and sequencing biases. TCRdb passed the PCR reads through MiXCR, listing each CDR3 protein once. The sample carries hundreds of thousands of distinct CDR3 sequences, around 40% recorded once. Their specific antigens are unknown. Study findings and constraints: The five TRBV segments detected at higher frequency in patients than in controls included TRBV5-6, TRBV5-1 and TRBV20-1.

Material: blood. The receptors derive from a girl aged 5 to 17 with multiple sclerosis.

The chain combines TRBV20-1 with TRBJ1-1; no clear D. The CDR3 loop spans 10 amino acids. CDR1 is DFQATT, CDR2 SNEGSKA, per germline (reference sequence). With 3 bases removed from V and 11 bases from J, the gap between germline ends came to 10 bases. CDR3 bases: TGCAGTGCTAGGGTGCGGCACGCTTTCTTT. Translated: CSARVRHAFF.

The chain couples TRBV28 to TRBJ2-1, with D perhaps matching TRBD1 (6 bases). Germline assignment: CDR1 MDHEN and CDR2 SYDVKM. The CDR3 covers 15 residues. Trimming stripped 7 bases from V and 4 bases from J, with 17 bases between. The CDR3 region is CASKGAGGAYNEQFF. CDR3 coding DNA: TGTGCCAGCAAAGGAGCTGGGGGCGCTTACAATGAGCAGTTCTTC.

The chain joins TRBV25-1 to TRBJ2-7; tentatively, D is TRBD2 (6 bases). Between the trimmed V and J ends, which lost 3 bases and 4 bases, there was a span of 19 bases. The V gene's germline CDR1 is MGHDK and CDR2 SYGVNS. The CDR3 loop spans 16 amino acids. In DNA form, the CDR3 reads TGTGCCAGCAGTGACGATGGCTACGGGGGTGGGTACGAGCAGTACTTC. The encoded protein is CASSDDGYGGGYEQYF.

The chain combines TRBV10-3 with TRBJ2-1; 10 nucleotides agree with TRBD2. This CDR3 has 18 residues. J was trimmed by 2 bases and V by 0 bases; bases with no gene match: 7. Germline assignment: CDR1 ENHRY and CDR2 SYGVKD. CDR3 in DNA: TGTGCCATCAGTGAGTCGGGGACTAGCGATGTGACCTACAATGAGCAGTTCTTC. It specifies CAISESGTSDVTYNEQFF.

J is TRBJ2-1 and V is TRBV7-2; TRBD2 aligns across 10 bases. Germline V CDR1 and CDR2: SGHTA, FQGNSA. This CDR3 has 15 amino acids. The ends lost 11 bases at V and 7 bases at J; junction bases unmatched: 14. The CDR3 loop is CASSRGSGRSNEQFF. The CDR3 DNA reads as TGTGCCTCCTCTAGGGGTAGCGGGAGGTCGAATGAGCAGTTCTTC. Full variable domain (remainder filled in from reference TRBV7-2 and TRBJ2-1): GAGVSQSPSNKVTEKGKDVELRCDPISGHTALYWYRQSLGQGLEFLIYFQGNSAPDKSGLPSDRFSAERTGGSVSTLTIQRTQQEDSAVYLCASSRGSGRSNEQFFGPGTRLTVL.

The chain is built from TRBV9 and TRBJ2-2, with D possibly being TRBD2 (6 bases). Per the germline V gene, CDR1 is SGDLS and CDR2 is YYNGEE. CDR3 length equals 16 residues. V lost 1 base to trimming and J lost 4 bases, with 14 bases between them. This chain's CDR3 is CASSVQPGGITGELFF. CDR3 nucleotide sequence: TGTGCCAGCAGCGTACAGCCAGGAGGGATCACCGGGGAGCTGTTTTTT.

The chain couples TRBV5-1 to TRBJ1-1; perhaps TRBD1 as D (5 bases). V was cut by 0 bases and J by 0 bases, with 15 bases left in between. There are 17 residues in the CDR3. Germline V gene data show CDR1 as SGHRS and CDR2 as YFSETQ. CDR3 in amino acids: CASSLGRGDRMNTEAFF. In DNA form, the CDR3 reads TGCGCCAGCAGCTTGGGTCGGGGGGACCGAATGAACACTGAAGCTTTCTTT.

V usage is TRBV6-1 and J usage is TRBJ1-2, with unresolved D. The CDR3 consists of 14 residues. Germline-derived CDR1 and CDR2 are MNHNS and SASEGT. Trimming cost V 2 bases and J 1 base, with 8 bases left between them. CDR3 region: CASSEWKGNYGYTF. In DNA form, the CDR3 reads TGTGCCAGCAGTGAATGGAAGGGTAACTATGGCTACACCTTC.

Only a few counts were recorded for this clonotype. The chain's CDR3 is CASSLSLAGGYNEQFF. The CDR3 region has the DNA TGTGCCAGCAGCTTAAGCCTAGCGGGGGGCTACAATGAGCAGTTCTTC. V usage is TRBV7-3 and J usage is TRBJ2-1; 11 bases agree with TRBD2. With V trimmed by 1 base and J by 3 bases, 2 bases remained unmatched. Germline CDR1 SGHTA, CDR2 FQGTGA. The CDR3 runs to 16 residues.

V gene TRBV7-9 combines with J gene TRBJ1-4; a possible D gene is TRBD1 (5 bases). Germline assignment: CDR1 SEHNR and CDR2 FQNEAQ (reference sequence). The V gene lost 1 base and the J gene lost 5 bases, with 8 bases spanning the gap. This CDR3 region has 14 residues. The CDR3 DNA reads as TGTGCCAGCAGCTTAGGATGGGGGAATGAAAAACTGTTTTTT. Protein product: CASSLGWGNEKLFF.

In this sample, this clonotype turned up a few times. A much larger clone is a single base away; this may be a read error. The chain is built from TRBV10-3 and TRBJ2-5, with D maybe TRBD1 (8 bases). V dropped 4 bases and J dropped 5 bases, with 20 bases sitting between them. CDR3 length equals 16 residues. The germline CDR1 and CDR2 sequences are ENHRY and SYGVKD. Here the CDR3 reads CAISVAKPQGGETQYF. The CDR3 nucleotides read TGTGCCATCAGTGTGGCAAAACCACAGGGGGGGGAGACCCAGTACTTC.

This clonotype was seen a handful of times. The chain has TRBV28 and TRBJ2-1; 8 nucleotides line up with TRBD2. The CDR3 length is 16 residues. With V trimmed by 7 bases and J by 4 bases, 12 bases remained unmatched. Germline CDR1 MDHEN, CDR2 SYDVKM. Here the CDR3 DNA reads TGTGCCAGCACCCCTATAAGCGGGAGCCTATACAATGAGCAGTTCTTC. Its protein is CASTPISGSLYNEQFF.

Here the CDR3 reads CASSNPKGMETQYF. CDR3 DNA: TGTGCCAGCAGCAATCCTAAGGGGATGGAGACCCAGTACTTC. The chain is built from TRBV6-5 and TRBJ2-5, with a weak D call TRBD1 (5 bases). CDR1 is MNHEY and CDR2 is SVGAGI in the germline V gene. The CDR3 spans 14 residues. V was shortened by 6 bases and J by 5 bases, with 16 bases between the two germline ends.

The chain has TRBV29-1 and TRBJ2-1, with D unclear. This CDR3 has 13 residues. Germline assignment: CDR1 SQVTM and CDR2 ANQGSEA. V shed 0 bases and J shed 5 bases, with 8 bases lying between them. The CDR3 DNA follows: TGCAGCGTTGAAGATGGTGGACACAATGAGCAGTTCTTC. Amino acid sequence: CSVEDGGHNEQFF.

This clonotype was counted between two and nine times. The chain carries TRBV27 and TRBJ2-1; D is undetermined. Trimming removed 6 bases from V and 1 base from J, with 13 bases in between. This CDR3 comprises 15 residues. From germline, CDR1 is MNHEY and CDR2 SMNVEV (reference sequence). CDR3 region: CASRTRTSSYNEQFF. The CDR3 DNA reads as TGTGCCAGCAGAACGAGGACCTCGTCCTACAATGAGCAGTTCTTC.

The V and J genes are TRBV7-2 and TRBJ2-1; 10 nucleotides match TRBD2. This CDR3 is built from 18 residues. From germline, CDR1 is SGHTA and CDR2 FQGNSA. The J segment lost 4 bases and the V segment lost 1 base, leaving 10 bases of the junction unmatched. The CDR3 DNA sequence: TGTGCCAGCAGCTTAGAGTGGCTAGCGGGAGAGATATACAATGAGCAGTTCTTC. Its protein product is CASSLEWLAGEIYNEQFF.

This rearrangement joins TRBV7-9 to TRBJ2-2; the D is unclear. Trimming shortened V by 2 bases and J by 6 bases, and 7 bases separated the two germline ends. The CDR3 has 13 amino acids. Per the germline V gene, CDR1 is SEHNR and CDR2 is FQNEAQ (reference sequence). This CDR3 reads CASSLFVAGELFF. Here the CDR3 DNA reads TGTGCCAGCAGCTTATTCGTCGCCGGGGAGCTGTTTTTT.

This clonotype was found a few times. The V gene is TRBV9, the J gene TRBJ1-2; TRBD1 might be the D (5 bases). The CDR3 runs 16 residues. Trimming stripped 3 bases from V and 0 bases from J, with 15 bases between. Germline CDR1 SGDLS, CDR2 YYNGEE. The CDR3 is CASSAPQTDPNYGYTF. CDR3 coding DNA: TGTGCCAGCAGCGCCCCCCAGACAGACCCTAACTATGGCTACACCTTC.